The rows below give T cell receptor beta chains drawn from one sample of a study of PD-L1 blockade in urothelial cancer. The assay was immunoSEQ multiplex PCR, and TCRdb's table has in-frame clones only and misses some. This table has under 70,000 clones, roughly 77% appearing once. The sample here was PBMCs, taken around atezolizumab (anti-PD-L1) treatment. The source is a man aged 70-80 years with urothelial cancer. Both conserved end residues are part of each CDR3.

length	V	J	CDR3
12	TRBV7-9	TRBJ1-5	CASSWGLQPQHF
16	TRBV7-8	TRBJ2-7	CASSLESGRSAYEQYF
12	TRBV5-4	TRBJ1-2	CASSLEDSYYTF
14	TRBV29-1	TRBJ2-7	CSVEDRGGSYEQYF
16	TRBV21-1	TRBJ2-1	CASRKAVAGSVNEQFF
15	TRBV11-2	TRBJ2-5	CASSLAWSLQETQYF
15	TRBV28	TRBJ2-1	CASIPGEGGYNEQFF
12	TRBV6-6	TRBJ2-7	CASSSSPYEQYF
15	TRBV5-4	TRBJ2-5	CASSPDPLRGETQYF
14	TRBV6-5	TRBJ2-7	CASSYGRGSYEQYF
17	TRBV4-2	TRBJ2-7	CASSQSTGTGNFYEQYF
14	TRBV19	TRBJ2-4	CASSMGQGKNIQYF
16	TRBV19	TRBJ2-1	CASSWRAPSSYNEQFF
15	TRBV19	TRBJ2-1	CASSILPGEGYEQFF
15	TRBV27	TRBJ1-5	CASKSRGVFNQPQHF
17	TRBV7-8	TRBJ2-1	CASSDGLAGVVDNEQFF
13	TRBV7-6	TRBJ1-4	CASSQDRGEKLFF
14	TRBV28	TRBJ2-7	CASSRTPENYEQYF
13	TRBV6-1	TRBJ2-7	CASTTSARGEQYF
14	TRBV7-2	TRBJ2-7	CASSLDLGGYEQYF
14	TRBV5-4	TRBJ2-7	CASSWDRGSYEQYF
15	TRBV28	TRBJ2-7	CASSPSPGGLGEQYF
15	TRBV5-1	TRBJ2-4	CASSLDASGENIQYF
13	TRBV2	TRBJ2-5	CASSEGPAGTQYF
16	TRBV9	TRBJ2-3	CASTKTAGESTDTQYF
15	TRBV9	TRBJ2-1	CASSVEGLAVHEQFF
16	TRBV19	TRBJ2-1	CASSIDESGRGDEQFF
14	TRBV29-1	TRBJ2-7	CSVGLPRGINEQYF
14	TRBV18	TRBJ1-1	CASSLGQRNTEAFF
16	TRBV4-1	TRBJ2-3	CASSPKLAGGTDTQYF
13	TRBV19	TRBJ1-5	CASSGHPGEPQHF
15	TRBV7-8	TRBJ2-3	CASSLASGRPDTQYF
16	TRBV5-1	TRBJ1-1	CASSSEAGNMNTEAFF
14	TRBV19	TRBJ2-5	CASSKRGLQETQYF